These 17 T cell receptor beta chains were all obtained from the same sample, sequenced in a study of blood T cell repertoires in COVID-19 (dated by TCRdb to the early 2020s). The library was obtained by the immunoSEQ multiplex PCR assay. What TCRdb holds here is the immuneACCESS table cut down to in-frame rearrangements. Part of the clones is not present; checked against another copy, under half of the missing clones reflect an unresolved V gene, and the others are unexplained. This sample has 200,000 to 250,000 clones in its table, and more than 80% of those were observed once. The ten largest clones add up to about 2% of the sample. Sequencing input: peripheral blood. The origin of the receptors is a man aged 30 to 45 who had recovered from COVID-19.

This chain uses TRBV30 with TRBJ1-3, with no clear D. The CDR3 is made up of 14 amino acids. Germline V gene lookup returns CDR1 GTSNPN and CDR2 SVGIG (reference sequence). V shed 0 bases and J shed 0 bases, with 6 bases lying between them. CDR3 in amino acids: CAWSVLNSGNTIYF. DNA for the CDR3: TGTGCCTGGAGTGTACTTAACTCTGGAAACACCATATATTTT.

The J gene is TRBJ2-1, the V gene TRBV7-8; D possibly corresponds to TRBD2 (7 bases). The CDR3 has 15 residues. CDR1 and CDR2 from the germline V gene are SGHVS and FQNEAQ. Trimming shortened V by 4 bases and J by 6 bases, and 16 bases separated the two germline ends. CDR3 sequence (DNA): TGTGCCAGCAGCTACAGCCGGGGGGCCCTCAATGAGCAGTTCTTC. This codes for CASSYSRGALNEQFF.

The V and J genes are TRBV10-3 and TRBJ2-3, with 9 bases matching TRBD2. The germline V gene has CDR1 ENHRY and CDR2 SYGVKD. This CDR3 spans 15 amino acids. J was trimmed by 2 bases and V by 4 bases; bases with no gene match: 4. As DNA, the CDR3 is TGTGCCATCAGTGGGAGCGGGGGGTCCACAGATACGCAGTATTTT. Translation gives CAISGSGGSTDTQYF.

This sequence joins TRBV19 and TRBJ1-1; no clear D. V was shortened by 4 bases and J by 0 bases, with 9 bases between the two germline ends. Germline V gene lookup returns CDR1 LNHDA and CDR2 SQIVND (reference sequence). The CDR3 loop spans 14 amino acids. This CDR3 reads CASSRGSVNTEAFF. The CDR3 DNA follows: TGTGCCAGTAGTAGAGGGTCGGTGAACACTGAAGCTTTCTTT.

The genes are TRBV7-2 and TRBJ2-3; 10 bases match TRBD2. V dropped 5 bases and J dropped 5; count of bases not matched to a gene: 10. The CDR3 loop spans 16 amino acids. The germline gives CDR1 SGHTA, CDR2 FQGNSA. The DNA for the CDR3 is TGTGCCAGCAGCGGGATCCTAGCGGGGGACCTAGATACGCAGTATTTT. This encodes CASSGILAGDLDTQYF.

The V call is TRBV5-1, the J call TRBJ2-3, with TRBD1 matching 9 bases. Trimming at V came to 5 bases and at J to 3 bases, leaving 4 bases not matched to a gene. CDR3 length: 14 amino acids. CDR1 SGHRS and CDR2 YFSETQ come from the germline V gene. CDR3 loop: CASSGGQGTDTQYF. As DNA, the CDR3 is TGCGCCAGCAGTGGGGGACAGGGAACAGATACGCAGTATTTT. The variable domain in full, completed from reference TRBV5-1 and TRBJ2-3, reads KAGVTQTPRYLIKTRGQQVTLSCSPISGHRSVSWYQQTPGQGLQFLFEYFSETQRNKGNFPGRFSGRQFSNSRSEMNVSTLELGDSALYLCASSGGQGTDTQYFGPGTRLTVL.

V and J are TRBV5-1 and TRBJ2-3; weak D call: TRBD2 (5 bases). The CDR3 spans 18 residues. Trimming stripped 3 bases from V and 2 bases from J, with 22 bases between. Germline V gene data show CDR1 as SGHRS and CDR2 as YFSETQ. CDR3 loop: CASSSPPFTQRLTDTQYF. Written as DNA, the CDR3 is TGCGCCAGCAGCTCCCCCCCATTCACTCAGCGGCTCACAGATACGCAGTATTTT.

The V gene is TRBV14, the J gene TRBJ2-1; no reliable D call. The germline V gene has CDR1 SGHDN and CDR2 FVKESK. This CDR3 has 15 amino acids. Deletions cut 4 bases from V and 2 bases from J, with 12 bases between. CDR3 nucleotides: TGTGCCAGCAGCCCCCCACCGGGTGCCTACAATGAGCAGTTCTTC. This sequence encodes CASSPPPGAYNEQFF.

V and J are TRBV9 and TRBJ2-2, with D tentatively TRBD2 (7 bases). CDR1 and CDR2 (germline): SGDLS, YYNGEE. This CDR3 region has 17 residues. Trimming took 3 bases from V and 0 from J, leaving 15 bases between them. CDR3 nucleotides: TGTGCCAGCAGCGCCCCCTCCGGGGGGCCGAACACCGGGGAGCTGTTTTTT. Protein product: CASSAPSGGPNTGELFF.

The chain uses TRBV7-6 and TRBJ2-1; D is perhaps TRBD2 (6 bases). Trimming removed 5 bases at V and 0 bases at J, with 14 bases between. This CDR3 region has 16 residues. CDR1 is SGHVS, CDR2 FNYEAQ, per germline. CDR3 sequence reads: CASSREIRSSYNEQFF. CDR3 DNA sequence: TGTGCCAGCAGCCGGGAGATCAGGAGCTCCTACAATGAGCAGTTCTTC.

The CDR3 loop reads CASSLKDFSGNTIYF. Written as DNA, the CDR3 is TGCGCCAGCAGCTTGAAAGACTTCTCTGGAAACACCATATATTTT. The chain is built from TRBV5-1 and TRBJ1-3; D is unclear. The germline V gene has CDR1 SGHRS and CDR2 YFSETQ. V was cut by 1 base and J by 0 bases, with 8 bases left in between. The CDR3 sequence is 15 residues long.

The genes are TRBV7-9 and TRBJ1-6, with 7 bases aligning to TRBD1. The CDR3 extends over 15 amino acids. The J segment lost 4 bases and the V segment lost 7 bases, leaving 7 bases of the junction unmatched. The germline gives CDR1 SEHNR, CDR2 FQNEAQ (reference sequence). In DNA form, the CDR3 reads TGTGCCAGCAAAGAGGGGGCTCCATATAATTCACCCCTCCACTTT. Its translation is CASKEGAPYNSPLHF.

In this sample, this clone turned up once. This chain connects TRBV5-4 to TRBJ1-2; weak D call: TRBD1 (5 bases). CDR3 length: 13 amino acids. Germline V lookup: CDR1 SGHNT, CDR2 YYREEE (reference sequence). Trimming removed 2 bases from V and 4 bases from J, with 9 bases in between. As DNA, the CDR3 is TGTGCCAGCAGCTTAGGGGTTTTCTATGGCTACACCTTC. Protein: CASSLGVFYGYTF.

This chain connects TRBV3-1 (or the pseudogene TRBV3-2) to TRBJ2-5; 9 nucleotides line up with TRBD2. This CDR3 has 15 residues. The J segment lost 2 bases and the V segment lost 4 bases, leaving 5 bases of the junction unmatched. Germline CDR1 reads LGHDT; CDR2 reads YNNKEL (reference sequence). The DNA for the CDR3 is TGTGCCAGCAGCCCTTGGGCGGGGGGGCAAGAGACCCAGTACTTC. The encoded protein is CASSPWAGGQETQYF.

This clone was recorded only once. The CDR3 DNA sequence: TGTGCCAGCAGTTTACAGGGTAGGACACCCCAGCATTTT. It is translated as CASSLQGRTPQHF. The genes are TRBV27 and TRBJ1-5, with D possibly being TRBD1 (5 bases). Germline CDR1 reads MNHEY; CDR2 reads SMNVEV (reference sequence). The CDR3 is 13 amino acids. The V and J ends lost 2 bases and 10 bases respectively, with 12 bases between them.

This rearrangement joins TRBV4-3 to TRBJ1-1; 9 bases fit TRBD1. Germline lookup yields CDR1 LGHNA and CDR2 YSLEER. Trimming took 4 bases from V and 11 from J; bases not matched to a gene: 8. This CDR3 comprises 13 residues. CDR3 sequence reads: CASSLHRDRAAFF. The CDR3 DNA reads as TGCGCCAGCAGCCTACACCGGGACAGGGCGGCTTTCTTT.

In DNA, the CDR3 is TGTGCCATCACCAAAGGGACAGGGGGTTCGGGCACTGAAGCTTTCTTT. Encoded protein: CAITKGTGGSGTEAFF. The genes are TRBV10-3 and TRBJ1-1, with 11 positions matching TRBD1. CDR3 length: 16 residues. Germline-derived CDR1 and CDR2 are ENHRY and SYGVKD. The ends lost 7 bases at V and 4 bases at J; junction bases unmatched: 11.